Shown below are 18 T cell receptor beta chains from a single sample sequenced in a study of HIV-infected children after antiretroviral therapy interruption (dated by TCRdb to about 2019). The treatment or condition label here, explained by the study, means: PENTA 11 planned treatment interruption arm or continuous ART arm. Receptors were amplified or captured by 3' RACE. The reads were generated on an Illumina MiSeq. TCR libraries were constructed from RNA with a 3' RACE protocol that used unique molecular identifiers to correct for PCR amplification bias. TCRdb trimmed public reads at Q25 via fastp, called clones via MiXCR and kept in-frame beta chains. Rows with one shared CDR3 protein collapse into an entry with the most common genes and DNA. Within this sample are approximately 96,000 distinct CDR3 sequences, with less than 7% of them counted one time only. About 1.1% of the sample is in the top ten clones.

The starting material was CD45RA+ CD4+ T cells from PBMCs, pooled from several time points, obtained from a donor given antiretroviral therapy, either interrupted or continuous. The sample's cell subset or site, from its label and the paper: naive CD4+ CD45RA+ CD45RO- T cells. The receptors derive from a pool of human donors with HIV.

There are many counts of this clonotype. The chain recombines TRBV19 with TRBJ1-2; D unresolved. The V gene lost 6 bases and the J gene lost 3 bases, with 14 bases spanning the gap. This CDR3 spans 14 amino acids. CDR1 is LNHDA, CDR2 SQIVND, per germline (reference sequence). This CDR3 is CASSPSPPDYGYTF. DNA for the CDR3: TGTGCCAGTAGCCCCTCCCCACCAGACTATGGCTACACCTTC. The whole variable domain, remainder taken from reference TRBV19 and TRBJ1-2, is DGGITQSPKYLFRKEGQNVTLSCEQNLNHDAMYWYRQDPGQGLRLIYYSQIVNDFQKGDIAEGYSVSREKKESFPLTVTSAQKNPTAFYLCASSPSPPDYGYTFGSGTRLTVV.

This chain joins TRBV18 and TRBJ2-3; no clear D. The germline gives CDR1 KGHSH, CDR2 LQKENI. The CDR3 is 13 amino acids. V lost 6 bases, J lost 6 bases, and 13 bases lay in between. The CDR3 bases are TGTGCCAGCTCGCACCTCCAACCGGATACGCAGTATTTT. This encodes CASSHLQPDTQYF. The full variable domain, its missing parts supplied by reference TRBV18 and TRBJ2-3, is NAGVMQNPRHLVRRRGQEARLRCSPMKGHSHVYWYRQLPEEGLKFMVYLQKENIIDESGMPKERFSAEFPKEGPSILRIQQVVRGDSAAYFCASSHLQPDTQYFGPGTRLTVL.

This clonotype was counted ten times or more. V gene TRBV29-1 combines with J gene TRBJ1-1, with D hard to call. Germline CDR1 is SQVTM and CDR2 is ANQGSEA. The CDR3 has 14 amino acids. Trimming shortened V by 3 bases and J by 0 bases, and 11 bases separated the two germline ends. CDR3 sequence (DNA): TGCAGCGTTGATAAAGAGACATTGAACACTGAAGCTTTCTTT. This codes for CSVDKETLNTEAFF.

This clonotype was counted at least ten times. The chain carries TRBV11-2 and TRBJ2-7, with D maybe TRBD1 (5 bases). The length of the CDR3 is 15 residues. V dropped 0 bases and J dropped 0 bases, with 9 bases sitting between them. Germline V gene lookup returns CDR1 SGHAT and CDR2 FQNNGV. This CDR3 reads CASSLDGAASYEQYF. In DNA form, the CDR3 reads TGTGCCAGCAGCTTAGATGGGGCAGCCTCCTACGAGCAGTACTTC.

This clonotype was seen a few times. The V gene is TRBV3-1, the J gene TRBJ2-2; D not certain. Looked up from germline, CDR1 is LGHDT and CDR2 is YNNKEL (reference sequence). The CDR3 is 15 amino acids. V lost 2 bases to trimming and J lost 3 bases, with 10 bases between them. The CDR3 reads CASSQLSGYTGELFF. Written as DNA, the CDR3 is TGTGCCAGCAGCCAACTATCAGGTTACACCGGGGAGCTGTTTTTT. Drawing the rest from reference TRBV3-1 and TRBJ2-2, the complete variable domain is DTAVSQTPKYLVTQMGNDKSIKCEQNLGHDTMYWYKQDSKKFLKIMFSYNNKELIINETVPNRFSPKSPDKAHLNLHINSLELGDSAVYFCASSQLSGYTGELFFGEGSRLTVL.

This clonotype appeared many times. The rearrangement joins TRBV19 to TRBJ2-2; TRBD1 aligns across 7 bases. The V and J ends lost 9 bases and 7 bases, in that order; junction bases with no gene match: 8. This CDR3 is built from 13 residues. Germline values: CDR1 LNHDA, CDR2 SQIVND (reference sequence). CDR3 sequence (DNA): TGTGCCAGCGGAGACAGGGAAGGCGGGGAGCTGTTTTTT. Its translation: CASGDREGGELFF.

The chain has TRBV29-1 and TRBJ2-7; 11 positions agree with TRBD1. This CDR3 has 13 amino acids. The V gene's germline CDR1 is SQVTM and CDR2 ANQGSEA. The junction had 3 bases not matched to a gene; V was cut back by 4 bases and J by 4 bases. The CDR3 DNA follows: TGCAGCGTTGCGGGACAGGGGGTTTACGAGCAGTACTTC. Amino acid sequence: CSVAGQGVYEQYF.

The chain combines TRBV2 with TRBJ1-6, with a tentative D call TRBD1 (6 bases). V gave up 7 bases and J gave up 10 bases, with 20 bases separating them. CDR1 SNHLY and CDR2 FYNNEI come from the germline V gene. This CDR3 comprises 15 residues. The CDR3 loop is CASTSRGGGWSPLHF. CDR3 nucleotide sequence: TGTGCCAGCACCTCAAGAGGGGGTGGATGGTCACCCCTCCACTTT.

This clonotype was observed a handful of times. The gene calls are TRBV5-1 and TRBJ2-5; TRBD1 aligns across 8 bases. In germline, CDR1 is SGHRS, CDR2 YFSETQ. The CDR3 length is 16 residues. Unmatched junction bases numbered 8, after V lost 2 bases and J lost 2 bases. The CDR3 region is CASSFNGQGLQETQYF. The DNA for the CDR3 is TGCGCCAGCAGCTTCAACGGACAGGGCCTTCAAGAGACCCAGTACTTC.

This clonotype was picked up many times. This chain joins TRBV11-2 and TRBJ1-4; 7 bases are shared with TRBD1. The CDR3 contains 17 residues. Germline trimming cut 5 bases from V and 4 bases from J; bases unmatched to any gene: 13. From germline, CDR1 is SGHAT and CDR2 FQNNGV. The CDR3 DNA is TGTGCCAGCAGCCGGGGACAGAACCTCCAGTATAATGAAAAACTGTTTTTT. Protein: CASSRGQNLQYNEKLFF.

In its sample, this clonotype was seen a few times. The rearrangement uses TRBV7-2 and TRBJ2-7; 10 bases map to TRBD2. V lost 4 bases to trimming and J lost 2 bases; unmatched junction nucleotides: 8. Germline V lookup: CDR1 SGHTA, CDR2 FQGNSA. This CDR3 region has 16 residues. The CDR3 DNA sequence: TGTGCCAGCAGCTCATCTAGCGGGGGCCCGACCTACGAGCAGTACTTC. Residues: CASSSSSGGPTYEQYF.

This clonotype was found many times. This chain connects TRBV20-1 to TRBJ2-7; D is perhaps TRBD1 or TRBD2 (5 bases each). The CDR3 is 14 amino acids. Germline V gene data show CDR1 as DFQATT and CDR2 as SNEGSKA (reference sequence). V shed 5 bases and J shed 4 bases, with 18 bases lying between them. The CDR3 DNA reads TGCAGTGCTTACCAACGGGACGGGAAATACGAGCAGTACTTC. Amino acid sequence: CSAYQRDGKYEQYF.

Ten or more counts support this clonotype. The chain links TRBV29-1 to TRBJ2-2; D is unresolved. The CDR3 sequence is 13 residues long. Germline loops: CDR1 SQVTM, CDR2 ANQGSEA. V lost 4 bases, J lost 0 bases, and 6 bases lay in between. CDR3 protein: CSVVRANTGELFF. CDR3 DNA: TGCAGCGTTGTACGAGCGAACACCGGGGAGCTGTTTTTT.

This clonotype was counted only a few times. The rearrangement uses TRBV12-3 or TRBV12-4 and TRBJ2-1; 11 positions agree with TRBD2. V gave up 3 bases and J gave up 4 bases; unmatched junction bases: 8. This CDR3 comprises 17 residues. CDR3 coding DNA: TGTGCCAGCAGTTTCCTTATAGCGGGGGGGCATTACAATGAGCAGTTCTTC. Its translation is CASSFLIAGGHYNEQFF.

This clonotype has ten or more counts. CDR3 coding DNA: TGTGCCAGTAGTCCCAGGACAGGGGGCTATGGCTACACCTTC. This gives the protein CASSPRTGGYGYTF. This chain uses TRBV19 with TRBJ1-2; TRBD1 agrees at 10 bases. V lost 5 bases, J lost 4 bases, and 4 bases stayed unmatched. CDR1 and CDR2 (germline): LNHDA, SQIVND (reference sequence). The CDR3 has 14 residues.

This clonotype was seen many times. The CDR3 reads CAISADLGEQFF. CDR3 DNA: TGTGCCATCAGTGCGGATCTCGGTGAGCAGTTCTTC. The rearrangement uses TRBV10-3 and TRBJ2-1; no reliable D call. V lost 4 bases and J lost 9, with 10 bases in between. The CDR3 totals 12 residues. Germline V lookup: CDR1 ENHRY, CDR2 SYGVKD.

In this sample, this clonotype turned up many times. This sequence joins TRBV12-3 or TRBV12-4 and TRBJ1-1; D call uncertain. The CDR3 spans 10 residues. V dropped 6 bases and J dropped 11 bases, with 10 bases sitting between them. The DNA of the CDR3 is TGTGCCAGCAGGAGGGAGAGGGCTTTCTTT. This sequence encodes CASRRERAFF.

This clonotype was counted ten times or more. The chain couples TRBV18 to TRBJ2-3; D unresolved. The V end lost 3 bases, the J end lost 2 bases, and 15 bases lay between the germline ends. Germline CDR1 KGHSH, CDR2 LQKENI. The CDR3 consists of 16 residues. CDR3 in DNA: TGTGCCAGCTCACCCACAATCACCTCAACCACAGATACGCAGTATTTT. This codes for CASSPTITSTTDTQYF. Complete variable domain (other parts from reference TRBV18 and TRBJ2-3): NAGVMQNPRHLVRRRGQEARLRCSPMKGHSHVYWYRQLPEEGLKFMVYLQKENIIDESGMPKERFSAEFPKEGPSILRIQQVVRGDSAAYFCASSPTITSTTDTQYFGPGTRLTVL.